This entry lists 24 T cell receptor beta chains sequenced from one sample in a study of T cells in Graves' hyperthyroidism and ophthalmopathy. Amplified regions were TCR beta CDR3 sequences from RNA transcripts. HTBI primers drove first-round RT-PCR of the TCR CDR3. One entry per CDR3 protein results from TCRdb running MiXCR on the multiplex PCR reads. The repertoire holds 600,000 or so distinct CDR3 sequences, around 15% seen once, with 3% to 4% in the top ten. The sequencing sample was made of blood. These receptors were collected from a woman between 25 and 40 years old with Graves' hyperthyroidism.

J is TRBJ2-7 and V is TRBV4-3; D possibly corresponds to TRBD1 (5 bases). Germline V gives CDR1 LGHNA, CDR2 YSLEER. The CDR3 runs 15 residues. The V end was cut by 0 bases, the J end by 0 bases, with 9 bases between. The CDR3 DNA is TGCGCCAGCAGCCAAGATACAGGAAGCTCCTACGAGCAGTACTTC. Residues: CASSQDTGSSYEQYF.

This clonotype was recorded many times. The chain couples TRBV2 to TRBJ1-1, with TRBD1 matching 12 bases. Trimming removed 3 bases from V and 2 bases from J; junction bases left unmatched: 7. The CDR3 is 17 residues long. From germline, CDR1 is SNHLY and CDR2 FYNNEI. The CDR3 loop is CASSDDRDRGRNTEAFF. As DNA, the CDR3 is TGTGCCAGCAGTGACGACCGGGACAGGGGGCGTAACACTGAAGCTTTCTTT.

In this sample, this clonotype turned up a few times. The CDR3 does not end in the conserved phenylalanine or tryptophan, so this is likely a read error. The genes are TRBV5-1 and TRBJ2-5; D not resolved. The CDR3 has 14 residues. The germline gives CDR1 SGHRS, CDR2 YFSETQ. V dropped 3 bases and J dropped 0 bases, with 9 bases sitting between them. The CDR3 bases are TGCGCCAGCAGCTGGTGGGAATACCAAGAGACCCAGTACCTC. This codes for CASSWWEYQETQYL.

The J gene is TRBJ1-6, the V gene TRBV7-9; TRBD1 aligns across 8 bases. This CDR3 region has 13 residues. The V gene end was trimmed by 5 bases and the J gene end by 8 bases; junction bases not matched to a gene: 2. CDR1 is SEHNR and CDR2 is FQNEAQ in the germline V gene (reference sequence). This CDR3 is CASSAQGDSPLHF. DNA for the CDR3: TGTGCCAGCAGCGCACAGGGGGATTCACCCCTCCACTTT.

There are many counts of this clonotype. The chain carries TRBV5-1 and TRBJ1-5, with D hard to call. V lost 0 bases, J lost 4 bases, and 11 bases lay in between. CDR1 and CDR2 from the germline V gene are SGHRS and YFSETQ. The length of the CDR3 is 15 residues. The DNA of the CDR3 is TGCGCCAGCAGCTTGGCCGGGGTAAGGAATCAGCCCCAGCATTTT. Translated, it gives CASSLAGVRNQPQHF.

The sample holds many counts of this clonotype. The CDR3 DNA reads TGTGCCAGCAGTGAAGGAGGTAGCGGGAGAGGCTGGGAGACCCAGTACTTC. It translates to CASSEGGSGRGWETQYF. The chain uses TRBV6-1 and TRBJ2-5, with 9 bases aligning to TRBD2. J was trimmed by 5 bases and V by 1 base; bases with no gene match: 11. Germline V gene sequence: CDR1 MNHNS, CDR2 SASEGT. The CDR3 contains 17 residues.

At least ten counts were recorded for this clonotype. The chain combines TRBV15 with TRBJ1-5; 7 nucleotides agree with TRBD1. The CDR3 spans 17 residues. After removal of 3 bases from V and 3 bases from J, the junction contained 11 bases not matched to a gene. Germline V gene lookup returns CDR1 LNHNV and CDR2 YYDKDF (reference sequence). Here the CDR3 reads CATSSGRQGGSNQPQHF. The CDR3 region has the DNA TGTGCCACCAGCAGCGGGAGACAGGGAGGTTCCAATCAGCCCCAGCATTTT.

This clonotype has ten or more counts. Mismatch with germline at one junction end may stem from a read error. V usage is TRBV5-1 and J usage is TRBJ2-3, with TRBD2 identical over 13 bases. The CDR3 loop spans 16 amino acids. Germline values: CDR1 SGHRS, CDR2 YFSETQ. The CDR3 bases are TGTGCCAGCAGCTTGGGACTAGCGGGAAGCACAGATACGCAGTATTTT. It yields the protein CASSLGLAGSTDTQYF. Full variable domain (remainder filled in from reference TRBV5-1 and TRBJ2-3): KAGVTQTPRYLIKTRGQQVTLSCSPISGHRSVSWYQQTPGQGLQFLFEYFSETQRNKGNFPGRFSGRQFSNSRSEMNVSTLELGDSALYLCASSLGLAGSTDTQYFGPGTRLTVL.

This clonotype occurred many times. The rearrangement uses TRBV30 and TRBJ2-7, with D hard to call. The CDR3 runs to 12 residues. Trimming removed 5 bases from V and 0 bases from J, with 8 bases in between. Per germline, CDR1 GTSNPN and CDR2 SVGIG (reference sequence). The CDR3 DNA sequence: TGTGCCTGGGATCTCGACTCCTACGAGCAGTACTTC. This codes for CAWDLDSYEQYF.

This clonotype was seen repeatedly, ten times or more. The V and J genes are TRBV6-1 and TRBJ1-1; D is perhaps TRBD1 (5 bases). This CDR3 contains 11 residues. The germline gives CDR1 MNHNS, CDR2 SASEGT. V was cut by 5 bases and J by 8 bases, with 9 bases left in between. The CDR3 DNA reads TGTGCCAGCAGTTCGACAGACGAAGCTTTCTTT. As protein: CASSSTDEAFF.

The table lists this clonotype with many counts. The chain joins TRBV2 to TRBJ1-2; D perhaps matches TRBD1 (6 bases). Trimming took off 2 bases at V and 8 bases at J, with 12 bases between the two ends. Germline V CDR1 and CDR2: SNHLY, FYNNEI. This CDR3 is 13 amino acids long. Written as DNA, the CDR3 is TGTGCCAGCAGTGAAAACAGGGAATACGGCTACACCTTC. This sequence encodes CASSENREYGYTF. Combining the CDR3 with reference TRBV2 and TRBJ1-2 gives the whole variable domain EPEVTQTPSHQVTQMGQEVILRCVPISNHLYFYWYRQILGQKVEFLVSFYNNEISEKSEIFDDQFSVERPDGSNFTLKIRSTKLEDSAMYFCASSENREYGYTFGSGTRLTVV.

This clonotype appeared many times. DNA of the CDR3: TGTGCCAGCAGCCAAGAAGTTAGCGGGAGGCATCAAGAGACCCAGTACTTC. Translation: CASSQEVSGRHQETQYF. The V gene is TRBV3-1, the J gene TRBJ2-5, with 10 nucleotides matching TRBD2. There are 17 residues in the CDR3. The J segment lost 2 bases and the V segment lost 0 bases, leaving 6 bases of the junction unmatched. Per germline, CDR1 LGHDT and CDR2 YNNKEL (reference sequence).

This clonotype has more than one count but fewer than ten. The chain recombines TRBV10-2 with TRBJ2-3; D may be TRBD2 (6 bases). V gave up 9 bases and J gave up 5 bases, with 21 bases separating them. Germline values: CDR1 WSHSY, CDR2 SAAADI. The CDR3 has 15 residues. The CDR3 sequence: CASGEEGISVDTQYF. In nucleotides, the CDR3 is TGCGCCAGTGGGGAGGAGGGGATCAGCGTAGATACGCAGTATTTT.

Notes on this clonotype: An end of the junction differs from the germline gene, which may be a read error. This chain joins TRBV12-3 or TRBV12-4 and TRBJ1-2, with 9 bases aligning to TRBD1. The CDR3 contains 14 residues. The CDR3 sequence is CPSSLGQGFGGYTF. The CDR3 DNA sequence: TGTCCCAGCAGTTTGGGACAGGGATTCGGGGGATACACCTTC.

This clonotype was found many times. In nucleotides, the CDR3 is TGTGCCAGCAGCGTAGGCAGGAGGAACACTGAAGCTTTCTTT. Residues: CASSVGRRNTEAFF. The chain uses TRBV9 and TRBJ1-1; D not certain. Trimming stripped 0 bases from V and 1 base from J, with 7 bases between. The CDR3 is 14 amino acids. Per germline, CDR1 SGDLS and CDR2 YYNGEE. Together with reference TRBV9 and TRBJ1-1, the CDR3 gives the full variable domain: DSGVTQTPKHLITATGQRVTLRCSPRSGDLSVYWYQQSLDQGLQFLIQYYNGEERAKGNILERFSAQQFPDLHSELNLSSLELGDSALYFCASSVGRRNTEAFFGQGTRLTVV.

There are many counts of this clonotype. The CDR3 nucleotides are TGTGCCCTGGAGGTAGGGGGCAGGCAGCCCCAGCATTTT. This sequence encodes CALEVGGRQPQHF. J is TRBJ1-5 and V is TRBV30; 7 bases fit TRBD1. The J segment lost 7 bases and the V segment lost 8 bases, leaving 11 bases of the junction unmatched. Germline V CDR1 and CDR2: GTSNPN, SVGIG (reference sequence). The CDR3 extends over 13 amino acids.

This clonotype was counted many times. V usage is TRBV29-1 and J usage is TRBJ1-2; a weak D match, TRBD1 (5 bases). The CDR3 runs to 12 residues. Germline assignment: CDR1 SQVTM and CDR2 ANQGSEA. The V end lost 6 bases, the J end lost 1 base, and 9 bases lay between the germline ends. CDR3 nucleotide sequence: TGCAGCGTCGGCAGGGTTAACTATGGCTACACCTTC. The encoded protein is CSVGRVNYGYTF. The full variable domain, completed using reference TRBV29-1 and TRBJ1-2, is SAVISQKPSRDICQRGTSLTIQCQVDSQVTMMFWYRQQPGQSLTLIATANQGSEATYESGFVIDKFPISRPNLTFSTLTVSNMSPEDSSIYLCSVGRVNYGYTFGSGTRLTVV.

The V gene is TRBV5-1, the J gene TRBJ1-2, with D hard to call. The V end lost 4 bases, the J end lost 1 base, and 11 bases lay between the germline ends. Germline CDR1 and CDR2: SGHRS and YFSETQ. This CDR3 region has 14 residues. The CDR3 reads CASSPEWGNYGYTF. The DNA for the CDR3 is TGCGCCAGCAGCCCGGAGTGGGGTAACTATGGCTACACCTTC.

In this sample, this clonotype turned up many times. This chain links TRBV28 with TRBJ2-7; D is unclear. V was trimmed by 2 bases and J by 1 base, leaving 9 bases between them. From germline, CDR1 is MDHEN and CDR2 SYDVKM. The CDR3 has 14 amino acids. The CDR3 region is CASSLPGRSYEQYF. CDR3 in DNA: TGTGCCAGCAGTTTACCCGGAAGGTCCTACGAGCAGTACTTC. Supplemented by reference TRBV28 and TRBJ2-7, the full variable domain reads DVKVTQSSRYLVKRTGEKVFLECVQDMDHENMFWYRQDPGLGLRLIYFSYDVKMKEKGDIPEGYSVSREKKERFSLILESASTNQTSMYLCASSLPGRSYEQYFGPGTRLTVT.

The count of this clonotype is one. Compared with germline, one end of the junction differs, possibly owing to a read error. This chain uses TRBV12-3 or TRBV12-4 with TRBJ2-1; unclear D gene. This CDR3 is built from 11 residues. Here the CDR3 DNA reads TGTGCCAGCAGTTTAGGAGTAGATTTTATCTTC. Protein sequence: CASSLGVDFIF.

This clonotype was recorded many times. This chain joins TRBV12-3 or TRBV12-4 and TRBJ2-7, with 8 positions matching TRBD1. CDR3 length: 13 amino acids. The J segment lost 6 bases and the V segment lost 5 bases, leaving 6 bases of the junction unmatched. Here the CDR3 reads CASSPTGEGEQYF. CDR3 nucleotide sequence: TGTGCCAGCAGTCCGACAGGGGAAGGCGAGCAGTACTTC.

The chain has TRBV19 and TRBJ2-2, with 8 bases aligning to TRBD2. The CDR3 covers 16 residues. With V trimmed by 8 bases and J by 6 bases, 14 bases remained unmatched. Germline lookup yields CDR1 LNHDA and CDR2 SQIVND (reference sequence). DNA of the CDR3: TGTGCCAGTGCACCCATCGGACTAGCTAGCGCCGGGGAGCTGTTTTTT. Its translation: CASAPIGLASAGELFF.

This clonotype appeared many times. The chain recombines TRBV2 with TRBJ1-1; TRBD1 might be the D (5 bases). V lost 1 base and J lost 1, with 10 bases in between. The CDR3 is 15 residues long. CDR1 is SNHLY and CDR2 is FYNNEI in the germline V gene. The CDR3: CASSEVGTRNTEAFF. The CDR3, as DNA: TGTGCCAGCAGTGAAGTAGGGACGAGGAACACTGAAGCTTTCTTT.

This clonotype was seen ten or more times. Written as DNA, the CDR3 is TGTGCCAGCAGCTTAAGCCGGAGGGGTAGTGGAAATGAGCAGTTCTTC. Amino acids: CASSLSRRGSGNEQFF. The chain carries TRBV7-3 and TRBJ2-1, with D perhaps matching TRBD2 (6 bases). The CDR3 loop spans 16 amino acids. V was shortened by 1 base and J by 7 bases, with 17 bases between the two germline ends. Germline V CDR1 and CDR2: SGHTA, FQGTGA.